This TCR beta chain was retrieved from a study of T cells of healthy individuals. Trimming stripped 0 bases from V and 11 bases from J, with 19 bases between. This CDR3 comprises 15 residues. Germline CDR1 reads LNHNV; CDR2 reads YYDKDF (reference sequence). One entry per CDR3 protein results from TCRdb running MiXCR on the 5' RACE reads. The data contain about 57,000 distinct CDR3 sequences, roughly 17% of them singletons. The chain recombines TRBV15 with TRBJ1-1; D might be TRBD1 (6 bases). This sequence originates from a human donor in good health. The CDR3 region has the DNA TGTGCCACCAGCAGAGATGGGGGACACCTCCGGGGGGCTTTCTTT. Its protein product is CATSRDGGHLRGAFF.